Shown below are 30 T cell receptor beta chains from a single sample sequenced in a study of cytomegalovirus exposure and HLA in healthy donors. Primers: 60 Vbeta forward and 13 Jbeta reverse. Data came from immunoSEQ multiplex PCR; TCRdb stores just in-frame clones and leaves some out. This table holds roughly 130,000 clones, about three quarters found once. The sample comprised PBMCs. These receptors came from a woman in her fifties or sixties in good health and CMV-seropositive.

The CDR3 DNA reads as TGTGCCAGTAGTATAGGGGCAGGGGGCGATAATTCACCCCTCCACTTT. As protein: CASSIGAGGDNSPLHF. The V and J genes are TRBV19 and TRBJ1-6; TRBD1 agrees at 8 bases. Germline V gives CDR1 LNHDA, CDR2 SQIVND (reference sequence). This CDR3 is built from 16 residues. Trimming at V came to 1 base and at J to 5 bases, leaving 4 bases not matched to a gene.

The chain joins TRBV5-1 to TRBJ1-1; the match to TRBD1 covers 8 bases. The CDR3 sequence is 15 residues long. Germline V gives CDR1 SGHRS, CDR2 YFSETQ. The V segment lost 3 bases and the J segment 1 base; nucleotides outside the gene matches: 5. CDR3 region: CASSSYRGGNTEAFF. The CDR3 DNA reads TGCGCCAGCAGCTCTTACAGGGGGGGGAACACTGAAGCTTTCTTT.

This clone was seen only a few times. The chain carries TRBV6-5 and TRBJ1-4; 8 bases map to TRBD1. With 6 bases clipped from V and 10 bases from J, the junction kept 4 bases outside the gene matches. There are 12 residues in the CDR3. Per the germline V gene, CDR1 is MNHEY and CDR2 is SVGAGI. In nucleotides, the CDR3 is TGTGCCAGCAGGGCCGACAGGGGAAAACTGTTTTTT. This encodes CASRADRGKLFF.

The chain employs TRBV9 and TRBJ2-5; a weak D match, TRBD2 (5 bases). The CDR3 spans 16 residues. The V gene's germline CDR1 is SGDLS and CDR2 YYNGEE. Trimming removed 4 bases at V and 0 bases at J, with 16 bases between. CDR3 residues: CASSPGIGGYQETQYF. CDR3 sequence (DNA): TGTGCCAGCAGCCCGGGGATTGGCGGGTACCAAGAGACCCAGTACTTC.

The chain is built from TRBV7-2 and TRBJ2-7; TRBD2 aligns across 9 bases. Germline CDR1 and CDR2: SGHTA and FQGNSA. The CDR3 spans 14 residues. The J segment lost 3 bases and the V segment lost 5 bases, leaving 5 bases of the junction unmatched. As DNA, the CDR3 is TGTGCCAGCAGCCGGACTAGCGAAGACTACGAGCAGTACTTC. This encodes CASSRTSEDYEQYF.

The chain couples TRBV6-1 to TRBJ1-5; D possibly corresponds to TRBD1 (6 bases). Germline V gene sequence: CDR1 MNHNS, CDR2 SASEGT. The length of the CDR3 is 15 residues. V gave up 9 bases and J gave up 4 bases, with 19 bases separating them. The chain's CDR3 is CASDVTTGTNQPQHF. CDR3 sequence (DNA): TGTGCCAGTGACGTGACCACAGGGACAAATCAGCCCCAGCATTTT.

The V gene is TRBV5-1, the J gene TRBJ1-6; a weak D match, TRBD1 (6 bases). The CDR3 is 15 amino acids. Germline values: CDR1 SGHRS, CDR2 YFSETQ. V was trimmed by 6 bases and J by 8 bases, leaving 18 bases between them. CDR3 nucleotides: TGCGCCAGCACCCCGGTAGGACAGATGCATTCACCCCTCCACTTT. It specifies CASTPVGQMHSPLHF.

In nucleotides, the CDR3 is TGTGCCAGCGAATCCTCTCGGGACAAGCACTACGAGCAGTACTTC. Amino acids: CASESSRDKHYEQYF. The rearrangement uses TRBV27 and TRBJ2-7, with D possibly being TRBD1 (6 bases). With 8 bases removed from V and 3 bases from J, the gap between germline ends came to 20 bases. The CDR3 totals 15 residues. Germline V lookup: CDR1 MNHEY, CDR2 SMNVEV (reference sequence).

This chain connects TRBV19 to TRBJ1-1; D is uncertain. Germline CDR1 LNHDA, CDR2 SQIVND (reference sequence). Trimming shortened V by 1 base and J by 7 bases, and 7 bases separated the two germline ends. The CDR3 totals 12 residues. CDR3 bases: TGTGCCAGTAGTATAGGACAACTTGAAGCTTTCTTT. Its protein product is CASSIGQLEAFF.

The rearrangement uses TRBV9 and TRBJ1-4, with TRBD1 matching over 9 bases. Germline V gives CDR1 SGDLS, CDR2 YYNGEE. The junction had 9 bases not matched to a gene; V was cut back by 3 bases and J by 6 bases. The CDR3 covers 16 residues. DNA for the CDR3: TGTGCCAGCAGCGCCAGGTTACGGACAGGGGATGAAAAACTGTTTTTT. Its translation: CASSARLRTGDEKLFF.

The rearrangement joins TRBV25-1 to TRBJ1-1, with 7 bases fitting TRBD1. The CDR3 loop spans 12 amino acids. Germline V gives CDR1 MGHDK, CDR2 SYGVNS. J was trimmed by 7 bases and V by 5 bases; bases with no gene match: 4. CDR3 DNA sequence: TGTGCCAGCAGTCAGGGGACAGTTGAAGCTTTCTTT. Amino acid sequence: CASSQGTVEAFF.

This chain connects TRBV6-6 to TRBJ2-7, with 12 bases fitting TRBD1. Germline lookup yields CDR1 MNHNY and CDR2 SVGAGI (reference sequence). The CDR3 sequence is 15 residues long. Losses at the gene ends were 2 bases for V and 7 bases for J; bases not matched to a gene: 6. Written as DNA, the CDR3 is TGTGCCAGCAGTTACCGGGACAGGGGGCTTGGGGAGCAGTACTTC. It yields the protein CASSYRDRGLGEQYF.

The J gene is TRBJ2-1, the V gene TRBV29-1, with D possibly being TRBD2 (7 bases). Germline CDR1 and CDR2: SQVTM and ANQGSEA. Between the trimmed V and J ends, which lost 7 bases and 9 bases, there was a span of 16 bases. This CDR3 comprises 12 residues. This chain's CDR3 is CSALEGGSEQFF. In nucleotides, the CDR3 is TGCAGCGCCCTAGAGGGGGGGAGTGAGCAGTTCTTC.

This chain uses TRBV27 with TRBJ2-7; tentative D call: TRBD1 (5 bases). The CDR3 length is 19 residues. V gave up 2 bases and J gave up 0 bases, with 23 bases separating them. Germline CDR1 reads MNHEY; CDR2 reads SMNVEV (reference sequence). CDR3 residues: CASSLTPPVTGPSSYEQYF. In nucleotides, the CDR3 is TGTGCCAGCAGTTTAACCCCCCCTGTTACAGGTCCTAGCTCCTACGAGCAGTACTTC.

The CDR3 DNA reads TGTGCCAGCAGCTCCCCATTGGACATTGATGGCTACACCTTC. Protein: CASSSPLDIDGYTF. The chain is built from TRBV7-9 and TRBJ1-2; D is perhaps TRBD1 (5 bases). The germline V gene encodes CDR1 SEHNR and CDR2 FQNEAQ (reference sequence). V lost 4 bases, J lost 6 bases, and 15 bases lay in between. This CDR3 region has 14 residues. Combining the CDR3 with reference TRBV7-9 and TRBJ1-2 gives the whole variable domain DTGVSQNPRHKITKRGQNVTFRCDPISEHNRLYWYRQTLGQGPEFLTYFQNEAQLEKSRLLSDRFSAERPKGSFSTLEIQRTEQGDSAMYLCASSSPLDIDGYTFGSGTRLTVV.

This sequence joins TRBV6-6 and TRBJ2-7, with a tentative D call TRBD1 (5 bases). The V gene's germline CDR1 is MNHNY and CDR2 SVGAGI (reference sequence). V was pared by 7 bases and J by 2 bases, with 9 bases between. This CDR3 comprises 12 residues. The CDR3 bases are TGTGCCAGCAACAGGATCGCCTACGAGCAGTACTTC. Translated, it gives CASNRIAYEQYF.

This chain uses TRBV6-5 with TRBJ2-2, with a weak D call TRBD2 (6 bases). Germline V gene sequence: CDR1 MNHEY, CDR2 SVGAGI. Trimming shortened V by 5 bases and J by 1 base, and 11 bases separated the two germline ends. The length of the CDR3 is 15 residues. The CDR3 bases are TGTGCCAGCAGTCCCTGGGGGGTGAACACCGGGGAGCTGTTTTTT. Amino acids: CASSPWGVNTGELFF.

Of note for this clone: At the DNA level, this CDR3 is encoded by other sequences in the same sample as well. The chain carries TRBV5-1 and TRBJ1-1, with D unresolved. Germline assignment: CDR1 SGHRS and CDR2 YFSETQ. CDR3 size: 17 residues. V lost 0 bases and J 1 base, leaving 16 bases between the germline ends. CDR3 protein: CASSLAFFRRSNTEAFF. CDR3 DNA sequence: TGCGCCAGCAGCTTGGCCTTTTTCCGTCGGTCGAACACTGAAGCTTTCTTT.

V and J are TRBV9 and TRBJ1-2, with no clear D. Trimming left V 0 bases short and J 4 bases short, with 13 bases between. This CDR3 has 15 residues. From germline, CDR1 is SGDLS and CDR2 YYNGEE. Here the CDR3 reads CASSVGGGSTYGYTF. DNA for the CDR3: TGTGCCAGCAGCGTAGGGGGAGGGTCGACCTATGGCTACACCTTC.

The chain has TRBV27 and TRBJ1-1; D ambiguous. CDR1 is MNHEY, CDR2 SMNVEV, per germline (reference sequence). V lost 5 bases to trimming and J lost 0 bases, with 13 bases between them. This CDR3 is built from 15 residues. CDR3 region: CASSPRTGMNTEAFF. CDR3 DNA sequence: TGTGCCAGCAGTCCTCGGACGGGAATGAACACTGAAGCTTTCTTT.

The chain is built from TRBV5-1 and TRBJ1-1, with D unresolved. V was trimmed by 3 bases and J by 1 base, leaving 13 bases between them. Germline CDR1 is SGHRS and CDR2 is YFSETQ. The CDR3 extends over 15 amino acids. DNA for the CDR3: TGCGCCAGCAGCTACACAACTACGAAGAACACTGAAGCTTTCTTT. The encoded protein is CASSYTTTKNTEAFF.

This clone has a handful of counts. The chain carries TRBV29-1 and TRBJ1-2, with D tentatively TRBD1 (5 bases). The CDR3 is made up of 13 amino acids. V dropped 3 bases and J dropped 1 base, with 9 bases sitting between them. CDR1 and CDR2 from the germline V gene are SQVTM and ANQGSEA. DNA for the CDR3: TGCAGCGTTGAGGGGGGGTTTAACTATGGCTACACCTTC. Residues: CSVEGGFNYGYTF. The complete variable domain, with remaining parts taken from reference TRBV29-1 and TRBJ1-2, reads SAVISQKPSRDICQRGTSLTIQCQVDSQVTMMFWYRQQPGQSLTLIATANQGSEATYESGFVIDKFPISRPNLTFSTLTVSNMSPEDSSIYLCSVEGGFNYGYTFGSGTRLTVV.

The CDR3 loop is CASSLGQGGLGELFF. DNA for the CDR3: TGCGCCAGCAGCCTGGGACAGGGCGGACTCGGGGAGCTGTTTTTT. The chain links TRBV4-1 to TRBJ2-2, with 9 bases matching TRBD1. V was clipped by 4 bases and J by 7 bases; unmatched bases: 7. Germline assignment: CDR1 MGHRA and CDR2 YSYEKL. The CDR3 sequence is 15 residues long.

This clone was recorded a few times. The chain is built from TRBV6-5 and TRBJ2-5; D call uncertain. Between the trimmed V and J ends, which lost 7 bases and 1 base, there was a span of 7 bases. The germline V gene encodes CDR1 MNHEY and CDR2 SVGAGI. The CDR3 totals 12 residues. CDR3 sequence (DNA): TGTGCCAGCACAGGCAGCCAAGAGACCCAGTACTTC. It specifies CASTGSQETQYF.

The gene calls are TRBV18 and TRBJ1-5, with D possibly being TRBD1 (6 bases). V was cut by 7 bases and J by 3 bases, with 10 bases left in between. Germline V gene sequence: CDR1 KGHSH, CDR2 LQKENI. CDR3 size: 13 residues. The CDR3 sequence is CASLGQLNQPQHF. CDR3 in DNA: TGTGCCAGCTTAGGACAGCTCAATCAGCCCCAGCATTTT. Drawing the rest from reference TRBV18 and TRBJ1-5, the complete variable domain is NAGVMQNPRHLVRRRGQEARLRCSPMKGHSHVYWYRQLPEEGLKFMVYLQKENIIDESGMPKERFSAEFPKEGPSILRIQQVVRGDSAAYFCASLGQLNQPQHFGDGTRLSIL.

This clone was counted a few times. This rearrangement joins TRBV4-1 to TRBJ2-5; D not resolved. The CDR3 runs to 14 residues. Trimming left V 2 bases short and J 5 bases short, with 12 bases between. CDR1 and CDR2 (germline): MGHRA, YSYEKL. The CDR3 DNA reads TGCGCCAGCAGCCAAATGAGCCGTACGGAGACCCAGTACTTC. It specifies CASSQMSRTETQYF.

The chain joins TRBV27 to TRBJ1-1; tentatively, D is TRBD1 (6 bases). The CDR3 runs to 12 residues. Germline V gene data show CDR1 as MNHEY and CDR2 as SMNVEV (reference sequence). Deletions cut 3 bases from V and 9 bases from J, with 11 bases between. CDR3 nucleotide sequence: TGTGCCAGCAGTTTCCCCACAGGGAAAGCTTTCTTT. It encodes CASSFPTGKAFF.

The V and J genes are TRBV19 and TRBJ2-3; D ambiguous. The V gene lost 5 bases and the J gene lost 0 bases, with 3 bases spanning the gap. The length of the CDR3 is 12 residues. Per the germline V gene, CDR1 is LNHDA and CDR2 is SQIVND (reference sequence). CDR3 coding DNA: TGTGCCAGTAGTCAGAGCACAGATACGCAGTATTTT. Its protein product is CASSQSTDTQYF.

This clone occurred a few times. This chain joins TRBV6-5 and TRBJ2-7, with 7 bases lining up with TRBD1. The CDR3 runs 15 residues. V shed 6 bases and J 0 bases; nucleotides not matched to a gene: 8. The germline CDR1 and CDR2 sequences are MNHEY and SVGAGI. The CDR3 spells CASSRDRRFSYEQYF. CDR3 coding DNA: TGTGCCAGCAGCCGGGACAGACGGTTCTCCTACGAGCAGTACTTC.

Comments on this clone: One end of the junction varies from germline; a read error may be responsible. Here the CDR3 reads CASSLSSRASNEQYF. CDR3 bases: TGTGCCAGCAGTTTATCTTCCAGGGCCTCCAACGAGCAGTACTTC. The rearrangement joins TRBV27 to TRBJ2-7; TRBD1 is a possible D gene (5 bases). In germline, CDR1 is MNHEY, CDR2 SMNVEV (reference sequence). The CDR3 is made up of 15 amino acids.